This entry lists 24 T cell receptor beta chains sequenced from one sample in a study of blood T cell repertoires in COVID-19. Data came from immunoSEQ multiplex PCR; TCRdb stores just in-frame clones and leaves some out. The table lists some 300,000 clones, 85% to 90% of them singletons, with approximately 1.8% in the top ten. The sample consisted of peripheral blood. Every receptor here comes from a woman in her 30s with COVID-19, enrolled during active disease.

The chain joins TRBV2 to TRBJ1-5; possible D gene TRBD1, 6 bases. Trimming removed 9 bases at V and 4 bases at J, with 16 bases between. The CDR3 loop spans 14 amino acids. The V gene's germline CDR1 is SNHLY and CDR2 FYNNEI. CDR3 in amino acids: CASTRDKINQPQHF. As DNA, the CDR3 is TGTGCCAGTACCCGGGACAAAATTAATCAGCCCCAGCATTTT.

This clone was observed a single time. The genes are TRBV7-8 and TRBJ1-6; 7 bases map to TRBD1. CDR1 and CDR2 from the germline V gene are SGHVS and FQNEAQ. V was clipped by 1 base and J by 7 bases; unmatched bases: 4. The CDR3 consists of 15 residues. The CDR3 loop reads CASSLGGTVNSPLHF. In DNA form, the CDR3 reads TGTGCCAGCAGCTTAGGGGGGACAGTGAATTCACCCCTCCACTTT.

CDR3 nucleotide sequence: TGCAGTGCTATTATAAACACTGAAGCTTTCTTT. Translation: CSAIINTEAFF. This sequence joins TRBV20-1 and TRBJ1-1; D gene uncertain. CDR1 and CDR2 (germline): DFQATT, SNEGSKA (reference sequence). Deletions cut 4 bases from V and 2 bases from J, with 5 bases between. The CDR3 covers 11 residues.

This chain connects TRBV4-1 to TRBJ2-3; D is unresolved. The CDR3 spans 15 residues. Germline V lookup: CDR1 MGHRA, CDR2 YSYEKL. The ends were cut back, 3 bases at V and 2 bases at J, with 12 bases in the middle. The CDR3, as DNA: TGCGCCAGCAGCCAGCGGCACCAAGACACAGATACGCAGTATTTT. Translation: CASSQRHQDTDTQYF.

This sequence joins TRBV20-1 and TRBJ2-7; no firm D call. CDR1 is DFQATT and CDR2 is SNEGSKA in the germline V gene (reference sequence). Trimming removed 3 bases from V and 0 bases from J, with 12 bases in between. The CDR3 length is 14 residues. The CDR3 nucleotides are TGCAGTGCTAGTGTTGCGGATAGCTCCTACGAGCAGTACGTC. Encoded protein: CSASVADSSYEQYV.

The chain joins TRBV21-1 to TRBJ1-2. TRBV21-1 is termed a pseudogene. CDR3 length: 15 amino acids. The CDR3 spells CASSPRGGRGYGYTF. The DNA for the CDR3 is TGTGCCAGCAGCCCCCGGGGGGGCCGCGGCTATGGCTACACCTTC.

V and J are TRBV19 and TRBJ2-3, with 7 bases identical to TRBD1. The CDR3 has 16 residues. The V segment lost 0 bases and the J segment 4 bases; nucleotides outside the gene matches: 7. Germline CDR1 and CDR2: LNHDA and SQIVND (reference sequence). The CDR3 loop reads CASSIDRGNRADTQYF. The CDR3 coding sequence is TGTGCCAGTAGTATAGACAGGGGGAACCGGGCAGATACGCAGTATTTT.

The chain joins TRBV6-5 to TRBJ2-3; possible D gene TRBD1, 5 bases. CDR3 size: 13 residues. V was cut by 8 bases and J by 4 bases, with 13 bases left in between. The germline V gene has CDR1 MNHEY and CDR2 SVGAGI. The CDR3 loop reads CASAKTRADTQYF. DNA for the CDR3: TGTGCCAGCGCCAAAACCAGGGCAGATACGCAGTATTTT.

The chain joins TRBV6-2 or TRBV6-3 to TRBJ1-5, with 7 bases that match TRBD1. The junction had 5 bases not matched to a gene; V was cut back by 5 bases and J by 1 base. The CDR3 runs to 15 residues. Germline CDR1 reads MNHEY; CDR2 reads SVGEGT. The CDR3 DNA reads TGTGCCAGCAGTCGACAGGGTGGGAGCAATCAGCCCCAGCATTTT. Amino acid sequence: CASSRQGGSNQPQHF.

The chain couples TRBV19 to TRBJ2-2; 8 bases map to TRBD2. Trimming cost V 1 base and J 9 bases; bases outside gene matches: 7. CDR1 and CDR2 from the germline V gene are LNHDA and SQIVND (reference sequence). This CDR3 is built from 15 residues. CDR3 bases: TGTGCCAGTAGTATAGCTGGGACTAGTTTCCGGGAGCTGTTTTTT. This translates into CASSIAGTSFRELFF.

This rearrangement joins TRBV11-3 to TRBJ1-2; TRBD1 might be the D (6 bases). This CDR3 has 14 amino acids. Deletions cut 1 base from V and 6 bases from J, with 12 bases between. Germline assignment: CDR1 SGHNT and CDR2 YENEEA. The CDR3 coding sequence is TGTGCCAGCAGCTTAGGGCAGGGGCAGCATGGCTACACCTTC. As protein: CASSLGQGQHGYTF.

The V call is TRBV19, the J call TRBJ1-6; 7 nucleotides agree with TRBD1. This CDR3 comprises 14 residues. Germline lookup yields CDR1 LNHDA and CDR2 SQIVND (reference sequence). V lost 7 bases and J lost 7; bases outside the gene matches: 7. The CDR3 protein is CASTLDRRNSPLHF. The CDR3 coding sequence is TGTGCCAGTACCCTGGACAGGAGGAATTCACCCCTCCACTTT.

CDR3 amino acids: CASRRGGVLGELFF. Written as DNA, the CDR3 is TGTGCCAGCAGGCGCGGCGGGGTTCTCGGGGAGCTGTTTTTT. The gene calls are TRBV28 and TRBJ2-2, with D maybe TRBD2 (6 bases). V gave up 6 bases and J gave up 7 bases, with 15 bases separating them. The length of the CDR3 is 14 residues. CDR1 is MDHEN, CDR2 SYDVKM, per germline.

This chain links TRBV11-2 with TRBJ2-1; 11 bases align to TRBD2. Germline CDR1 is SGHAT and CDR2 is FQNNGV. The trim removed 3 bases at V and 9 bases at J, leaving 4 bases unmatched. The CDR3 sequence is 14 residues long. The CDR3: CASSLFLAGGEQFF. DNA for the CDR3: TGTGCCAGCAGCTTGTTTCTAGCGGGGGGTGAGCAGTTCTTC.

V is TRBV27 and J is TRBJ1-2; 7 bases are a match to TRBD1. The trim removed 5 bases at V and 6 bases at J, leaving 3 bases unmatched. The CDR3 is 12 amino acids. Germline assignment: CDR1 MNHEY and CDR2 SMNVEV (reference sequence). As DNA, the CDR3 is TGTGCCAGCAGTACAGGGGCGCATGGCTACACCTTC. This codes for CASSTGAHGYTF.

V is TRBV7-9 and J is TRBJ1-4, with unresolved D. Trimming removed 2 bases at V and 4 bases at J, with 14 bases between. The CDR3 sequence is 16 residues long. Germline V gene sequence: CDR1 SEHNR, CDR2 FQNEAQ (reference sequence). Here the CDR3 DNA reads TGTGCCAGCAGCTTATTCTTGGGCAGTCGTAATGAAAAACTGTTTTTT. Translated, it gives CASSLFLGSRNEKLFF.

The chain employs TRBV7-2 and TRBJ1-3; 7 bases align to TRBD1. Germline V gene sequence: CDR1 SGHTA, CDR2 FQGNSA. This CDR3 is 15 amino acids long. Trimming removed 5 bases from V and 7 bases from J; junction bases left unmatched: 11. The CDR3 here is CASSRGTGAKNTIYF. As DNA, the CDR3 is TGTGCCAGCAGCCGCGGCACAGGGGCCAAGAACACCATATATTTT.

The V and J genes are TRBV6-2 or TRBV6-3 and TRBJ2-1; 8 bases fit TRBD1. The CDR3 totals 15 residues. The V and J ends lost 4 bases and 4 bases, in that order; junction bases with no gene match: 6. Germline V gives CDR1 MNHEY, CDR2 SVGEGT. The CDR3 bases are TGTGCCAGCAGTTTCGCCGGGACAGGATACAATGAGCAGTTCTTC. Residues: CASSFAGTGYNEQFF.

In DNA form, the CDR3 reads TGTGCCAGCAGCCCGACGGATTCAGGAACCGGGGCCAACGTCCTGACTTTC. Translation: CASSPTDSGTGANVLTF. The chain couples TRBV7-9 to TRBJ2-6; D gene uncertain. The germline V gene has CDR1 SEHNR and CDR2 FQNEAQ (reference sequence). The germline V and J ends were trimmed by 5 bases and 4 bases, with 18 bases remaining between them. CDR3 length equals 17 residues.

This rearrangement joins TRBV2 to TRBJ1-1; weak D call: TRBD1 (5 bases). The length of the CDR3 is 13 residues. CDR1 is SNHLY and CDR2 is FYNNEI in the germline V gene. Trimming took off 5 bases at V and 4 bases at J, with 11 bases between the two ends. The CDR3 nucleotides are TGTGCCAGCAGTCGGGGGTTGGTCACTGAAGCTTTCTTT. It codes for CASSRGLVTEAFF.

The genes are TRBV19 and TRBJ1-6; 10 positions agree with TRBD1. The CDR3 spans 18 residues. The junction had 10 bases not matched to a gene; V was cut back by 1 base and J by 7 bases. From germline, CDR1 is LNHDA and CDR2 SQIVND (reference sequence). The CDR3 DNA sequence: TGTGCCAGTAGTATAGCACAGGCACCGGGACAGGGGAATTCACCCCTCCACTTT. This gives the protein CASSIAQAPGQGNSPLHF.

The rearrangement joins TRBV16 to TRBJ1-5; 11 nucleotides align to TRBD1. Germline CDR1 and CDR2: KGHSY and FQNENV. V trimming: 3 bases; J trimming: 2 bases; junction bases outside the gene matches: 0. The CDR3 consists of 15 residues. The CDR3 nucleotides are TGTGCCAGCAGCCAGGGACAGGGGGGCAATCAGCCCCAGCATTTT. The encoded protein is CASSQGQGGNQPQHF. Based on the CDR3 plus reference TRBV16 and TRBJ1-5, the full variable domain is GEEVAQTPKHLVRGEGQKAKLYCAPIKGHSYVFWYQQVLKNEFKFLISFQNENVFDETGMPKERFSAKCLPNSPCSLEIQATKLEDSAVYFCASSQGQGGNQPQHFGDGTRLSIL.

The chain has TRBV6-5 and TRBJ2-2; 10 positions agree with TRBD1. The CDR3 has 15 residues. Germline trimming cut 6 bases from V and 2 bases from J; bases unmatched to any gene: 3. CDR1 and CDR2 from the germline V gene are MNHEY and SVGAGI. In nucleotides, the CDR3 is TGTGCCAGCAGAGGGACAGGGGTCAACACCGGGGAGCTGTTTTTT. As protein: CASRGTGVNTGELFF.

The rearrangement links TRBV2 to TRBJ1-4, with D possibly matching TRBD1 (6 bases). This CDR3 has 15 amino acids. Germline values: CDR1 SNHLY, CDR2 FYNNEI. V was clipped by 3 bases and J by 0 bases, with 8 bases between them. This CDR3 is CASSDQGTTNEKLFF. The CDR3 DNA reads TGTGCCAGCAGTGATCAGGGGACAACTAATGAAAAACTGTTTTTT.